The next 3 T cell receptor beta chains were all read from a single sample in a study of blood T cell repertoires in COVID-19. Profiled with immunoSEQ multiplex PCR; TCRdb holds only in-frame clones, not every one. The sample shows about 120,000 clones, roughly 85% of them seen only once. The specimen sequenced was peripheral blood. These receptors originate from a man older than 75 with acute or convalescent COVID-19.

This chain uses TRBV25-1 with TRBJ2-1; a weak D match, TRBD1 (5 bases). Germline lookup yields CDR1 MGHDK and CDR2 SYGVNS. V lost 3 bases, J lost 5 bases, and 14 bases lay in between. This CDR3 has 15 amino acids. CDR3 region: CASSDSRKTDNEQFF. CDR3 coding DNA: TGTGCCAGCAGTGATTCGCGGAAGACAGACAATGAGCAGTTCTTC.

J is TRBJ1-4 and V is TRBV28; 7 nucleotides align to TRBD1. The CDR3 loop spans 14 amino acids. CDR1 and CDR2 from the germline V gene are MDHEN and SYDVKM. After removal of 5 bases from V and 5 bases from J, the junction contained 5 bases not matched to a gene. The DNA for the CDR3 is TGTGCCAGCAGTGAACAGGGGCGGAATGAAAAACTGTTTTTT. It specifies CASSEQGRNEKLFF. Full variable domain (rest looked up from reference TRBV28 and TRBJ1-4): DVKVTQSSRYLVKRTGEKVFLECVQDMDHENMFWYRQDPGLGLRLIYFSYDVKMKEKGDIPEGYSVSREKKERFSLILESASTNQTSMYLCASSEQGRNEKLFFGSGTQLSVL.

The chain employs TRBV20-1 and TRBJ2-7; D call uncertain. CDR3 length: 16 amino acids. Germline CDR1 and CDR2: DFQATT and SNEGSKA (reference sequence). Trimming cost V 3 bases and J 2 bases, with 20 bases left between them. Here the CDR3 reads CSASTPWQVLTYEQYF. In nucleotides, the CDR3 is TGCAGTGCTAGTACCCCGTGGCAGGTCCTCACCTACGAGCAGTACTTC.